This TCR beta chain comes out of a study of early T cells in non-severe SARS-CoV-2 infection. MiXCR, applied by TCRdb to the 5' RACE reads, yields one record per CDR3 protein. The sample contains about 30,000 distinct CDR3 sequences, around 5.2% of which appear only once. The CDR3 is made up of 16 amino acids. V was pared by 4 bases and J by 5 bases, with 7 bases of the junction left unmatched. In germline, CDR1 is PRHDT, CDR2 FYEKMQ (reference sequence). The specimen was whole blood. The V and J genes are TRBV13 and TRBJ2-1; 11 bases agree with TRBD2. This TCR derives from an adult who was a healthcare worker with PCR-confirmed SARS-CoV-2 infection or an uninfected control (not recorded which). The chain's CDR3 is CASSSQLAGAHNEQFF. CDR3 sequence (DNA): TGTGCCAGCAGCTCACAACTAGCGGGAGCCCACAATGAGCAGTTCTTC.